This TCR beta chain was sequenced for a study of blood T cell repertoires in COVID-19. Across the whole study: Sites in the United States, Italy and Spain provided acute and convalescent COVID-19 samples. PBMCs, B-cell-depleted T cells, or T cells were the source of the cDNA or gDNA that made up the material.

In the authors' methods: Scientists estimated how many nucleated cells there were by amplifying reference gene primers. The protocol was immunoSEQ multiplex PCR, while the TCRdb copy is restricted to in-frame clones and leaves out a portion. V, J and clone size are those of that table, while D and trimming were read from the DNA. The data contain approximately 200,000 clones, 88% of them seen just once; the ten biggest clones take up about 2.1%. There are 18 residues in the CDR3. V lost 1 base to trimming and J lost 0 bases, with 16 bases between them. In germline, CDR1 is SGHTA, CDR2 FQGNSA. V gene TRBV7-2 combines with J gene TRBJ1-5, with TRBD1 as a possible D gene (6 bases). The TCR was taken from a man aged 65 to 85 with active or convalescent COVID-19. The sequenced sample consisted of peripheral blood. CDR3 protein: CASSLGSDRSYSNQPQHF. The DNA for the CDR3 is TGTGCCAGCAGCTTAGGGTCAGACAGGTCCTATAGCAATCAGCCCCAGCATTTT. Complete variable domain (other parts from reference TRBV7-2 and TRBJ1-5): GAGVSQSPSNKVTEKGKDVELRCDPISGHTALYWYRQSLGQGLEFLIYFQGNSAPDKSGLPSDRFSAERTGGSVSTLTIQRTQQEDSAVYLCASSLGSDRSYSNQPQHFGDGTRLSIL.